This T cell receptor beta chain was retrieved from a study of graft-versus-host responses after intestinal transplantation. As for the study in general: Recipients had multivisceral, liver-intestinal, or isolated intestinal transplants. All recipients got anti-thymocyte globulin induction, then tacrolimus and steroids for roughly three years.

Study findings and constraints: GvH clones detected in recipient marrow included some appearing first in ileum or blood. The study found high graft-versus-host to host-versus-graft clonal ratios in allografts of patients with graft-donor T cell macrochimerism.

This clone was seen a few times. Its target is not known. Here immunoSEQ multiplex PCR was the method, and the copy in TCRdb shows in-frame clones only, minus some. This sample yields tens of thousands of clones, of which approximately 87% are seen a single time; 0.39% belongs to the top ten. V lost 1 base and J lost 1; bases outside the gene matches: 9. Germline values: CDR1 SGHVS, CDR2 FQNEAQ. CDR3 length: 18 residues. The chain is built from TRBV7-8 and TRBJ2-2; 7 nucleotides agree with TRBD1. The input for sequencing was unstimulated CD4+ T cells sorted from spleen or lymph node cells, taken before transplant. The sequence was collected from a human donor who was the organ donor for an intestinal transplant. CDR3 sequence: CASSLEGLGQLNTGELFF. The CDR3, as DNA: TGTGCCAGCAGCTTAGAGGGGTTGGGACAGTTGAACACCGGGGAGCTGTTTTTT. Combining the CDR3 with reference TRBV7-8 and TRBJ2-2 gives the whole variable domain GAGVSQSPRYKVAKRGQDVALRCDPISGHVSLFWYQQALGQGPEFLTYFQNEAQLDKSGLPSDRFFAERPEGSVSTLKIQRTQQEDSAVYLCASSLEGLGQLNTGELFFGEGSRLTVL.